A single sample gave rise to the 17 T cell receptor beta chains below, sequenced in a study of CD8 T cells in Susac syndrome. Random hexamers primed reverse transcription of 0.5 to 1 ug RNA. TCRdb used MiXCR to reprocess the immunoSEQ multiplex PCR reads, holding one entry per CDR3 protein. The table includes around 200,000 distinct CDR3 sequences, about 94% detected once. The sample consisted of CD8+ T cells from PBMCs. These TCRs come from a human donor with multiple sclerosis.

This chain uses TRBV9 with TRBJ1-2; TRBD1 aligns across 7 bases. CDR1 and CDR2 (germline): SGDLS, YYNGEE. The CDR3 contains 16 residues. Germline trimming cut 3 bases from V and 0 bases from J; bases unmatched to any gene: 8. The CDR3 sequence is CASSATGTEANYGYTF. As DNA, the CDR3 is TGTGCCAGCAGCGCGACCGGGACAGAAGCTAACTATGGCTACACCTTC.

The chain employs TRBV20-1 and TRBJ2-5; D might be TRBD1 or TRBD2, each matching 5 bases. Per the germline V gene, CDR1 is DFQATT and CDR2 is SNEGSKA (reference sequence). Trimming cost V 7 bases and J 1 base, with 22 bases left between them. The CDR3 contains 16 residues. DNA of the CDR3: TGCAGTGGGAACGACGGAGAGAGAGGGACCCAAGAGACCCAGTACTTC. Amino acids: CSGNDGERGTQETQYF.

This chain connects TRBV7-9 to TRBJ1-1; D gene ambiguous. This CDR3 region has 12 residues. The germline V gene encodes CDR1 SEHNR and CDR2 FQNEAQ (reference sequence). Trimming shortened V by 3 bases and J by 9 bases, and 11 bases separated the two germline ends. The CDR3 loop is CASSFRSRQAFF. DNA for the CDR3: TGTGCCAGCAGCTTTCGTAGCAGACAAGCTTTCTTT. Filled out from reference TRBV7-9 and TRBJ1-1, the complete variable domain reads DTGVSQNPRHKITKRGQNVTFRCDPISEHNRLYWYRQTLGQGPEFLTYFQNEAQLEKSRLLSDRFSAERPKGSFSTLEIQRTEQGDSAMYLCASSFRSRQAFFGQGTRLTVV.

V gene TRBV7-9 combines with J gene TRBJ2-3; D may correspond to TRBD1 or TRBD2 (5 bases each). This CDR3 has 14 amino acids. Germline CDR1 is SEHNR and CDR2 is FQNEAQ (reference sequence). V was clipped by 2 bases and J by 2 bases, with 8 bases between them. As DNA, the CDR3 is TGTGCCAGCAGCTTATGGGGGAACACAGATACGCAGTATTTT. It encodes CASSLWGNTDTQYF.

CDR3 sequence reads: CASTPGVDTGELFF. The CDR3 DNA reads as TGCGCCAGCACTCCAGGGGTCGACACCGGGGAGCTGTTTTTT. The chain employs TRBV5-1 and TRBJ2-2, with D perhaps TRBD1 (6 bases). V was trimmed by 6 bases and J by 3 bases, leaving 12 bases between them. CDR1 and CDR2 from the germline V gene are SGHRS and YFSETQ. The CDR3 has 14 residues.

The CDR3 loop reads CASSGQGEGYTF. DNA of the CDR3: TGTGCCAGCAGCGGACAGGGGGAGGGCTACACCTTC. V usage is TRBV9 and J usage is TRBJ1-2; 9 bases fit TRBD1. Germline V gene sequence: CDR1 SGDLS, CDR2 YYNGEE. The trim removed 3 bases at V and 8 bases at J, leaving 2 bases unmatched. The CDR3 is 12 amino acids.

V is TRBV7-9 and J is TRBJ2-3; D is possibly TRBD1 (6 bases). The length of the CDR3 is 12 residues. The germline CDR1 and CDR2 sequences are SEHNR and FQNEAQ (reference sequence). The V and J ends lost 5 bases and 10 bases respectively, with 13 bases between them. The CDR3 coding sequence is TGTGCCAGCAGCCGAACCGGGACACCGCAGTATTTT. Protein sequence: CASSRTGTPQYF.

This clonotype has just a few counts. The CDR3 DNA is TGTGCCAGCAGTTTGGTCGGGACAGATACGCAGTATTTT. Its protein is CASSLVGTDTQYF. The chain carries TRBV12-3 or TRBV12-4 and TRBJ2-3; D is undetermined. Trimming stripped 3 bases from V and 3 bases from J, with 7 bases between. The CDR3 extends over 13 amino acids.

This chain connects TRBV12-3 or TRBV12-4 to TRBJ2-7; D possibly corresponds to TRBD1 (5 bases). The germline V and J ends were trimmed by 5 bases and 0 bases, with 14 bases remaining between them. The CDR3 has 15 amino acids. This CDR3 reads CASSHGHPTSYEQYF. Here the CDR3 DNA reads TGTGCCAGCAGTCACGGACACCCGACCTCCTACGAGCAGTACTTC.

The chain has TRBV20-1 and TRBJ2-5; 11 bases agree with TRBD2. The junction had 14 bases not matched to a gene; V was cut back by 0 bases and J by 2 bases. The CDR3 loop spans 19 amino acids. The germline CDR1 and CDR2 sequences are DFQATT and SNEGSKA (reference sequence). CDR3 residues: CSARDRGDRVAGGQETQYF. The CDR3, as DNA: TGCAGTGCTAGAGATCGAGGGGATCGTGTAGCGGGGGGGCAAGAGACCCAGTACTTC.

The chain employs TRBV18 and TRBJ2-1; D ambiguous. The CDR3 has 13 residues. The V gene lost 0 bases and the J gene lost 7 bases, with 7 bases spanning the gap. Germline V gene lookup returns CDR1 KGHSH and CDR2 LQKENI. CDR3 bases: TGTGCCAGCTCACCACCCTCCGGAAATGAGCAGTTCTTC. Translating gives CASSPPSGNEQFF.

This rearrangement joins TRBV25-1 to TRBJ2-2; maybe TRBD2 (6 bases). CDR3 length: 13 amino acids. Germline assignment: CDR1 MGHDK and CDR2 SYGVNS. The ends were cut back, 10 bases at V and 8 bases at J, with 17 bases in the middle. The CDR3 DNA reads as TGTGCCACCTCAAAGGGAGGACCGGGGGAGCTGTTTTTT. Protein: CATSKGGPGELFF.

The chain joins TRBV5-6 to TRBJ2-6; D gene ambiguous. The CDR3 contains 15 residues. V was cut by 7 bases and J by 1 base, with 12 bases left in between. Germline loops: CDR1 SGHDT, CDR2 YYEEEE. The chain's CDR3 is CASQARVSGANVLTF. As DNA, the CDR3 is TGTGCCAGCCAGGCAAGGGTTTCTGGGGCCAACGTCCTGACTTTC.

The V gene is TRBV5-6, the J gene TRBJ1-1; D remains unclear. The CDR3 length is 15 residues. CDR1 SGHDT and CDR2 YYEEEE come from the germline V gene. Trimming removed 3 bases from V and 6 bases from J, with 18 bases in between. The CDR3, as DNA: TGTGCCAGCAGCTGGTGGGAGTCCGTATTGCCTGAAGCTTTCTTT. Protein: CASSWWESVLPEAFF. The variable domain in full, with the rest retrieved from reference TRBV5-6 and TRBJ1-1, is DAGVTQSPTHLIKTRGQQVTLRCSPKSGHDTVSWYQQALGQGPQFIFQYYEEEERQRGNFPDRFSGHQFPNYSSELNVNALLLGDSALYLCASSWWESVLPEAFFGQGTRLTVV.

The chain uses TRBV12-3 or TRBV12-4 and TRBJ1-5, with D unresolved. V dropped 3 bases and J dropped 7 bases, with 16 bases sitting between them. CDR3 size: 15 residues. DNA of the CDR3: TGTGCCAGCAGTTTCTCCGGGGATCCGGGACAGCCCCAGCATTTT. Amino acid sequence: CASSFSGDPGQPQHF.

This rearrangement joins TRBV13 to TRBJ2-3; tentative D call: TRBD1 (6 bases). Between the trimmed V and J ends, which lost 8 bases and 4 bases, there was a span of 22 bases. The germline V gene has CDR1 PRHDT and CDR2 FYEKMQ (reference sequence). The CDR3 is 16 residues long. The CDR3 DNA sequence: TGTGCCAGCGCTAATTTACAGGGTGAGGGGGCAGATACGCAGTATTTT. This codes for CASANLQGEGADTQYF.

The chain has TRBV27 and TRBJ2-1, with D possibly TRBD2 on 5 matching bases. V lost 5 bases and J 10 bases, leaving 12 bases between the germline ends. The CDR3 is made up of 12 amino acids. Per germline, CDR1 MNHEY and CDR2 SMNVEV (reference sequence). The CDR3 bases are TGTGCCAGCAGTCTTCTACTAGGAGAGCAGTTCTTC. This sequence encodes CASSLLLGEQFF.